One and the same sample provided the 5 T cell receptor beta chains below, sequenced in a study of cytomegalovirus exposure and HLA in healthy donors. The PCR contained 60 Vbeta and 13 Jbeta primers. Here immunoSEQ multiplex PCR was the method, and the copy in TCRdb shows in-frame clones only, minus some. The repertoire shows over 120,000 clones; the top ten hold 0.96%. Sequenced material: PBMCs. The receptors here all came from a male donor in good health and CMV-seronegative.

The chain combines TRBV9 with TRBJ2-2; 9 bases are a match to TRBD1. CDR3 length: 18 residues. The J segment lost 8 bases and the V segment lost 0 bases, leaving 14 bases of the junction unmatched. Germline V lookup: CDR1 SGDLS, CDR2 YYNGEE. The CDR3: CASSVALGTGPLPGELFF. In DNA, the CDR3 is TGTGCCAGCAGCGTAGCTCTGGGGACAGGGCCCCTCCCGGGGGAGCTGTTTTTT. The entire variable domain, with the rest obtained from reference TRBV9 and TRBJ2-2, is as follows: DSGVTQTPKHLITATGQRVTLRCSPRSGDLSVYWYQQSLDQGLQFLIQYYNGEERAKGNILERFSAQQFPDLHSELNLSSLELGDSALYFCASSVALGTGPLPGELFFGEGSRLTVL.

This chain joins TRBV6-5 and TRBJ2-2; unclear D gene. Trimming took 4 bases from V and 6 from J, leaving 9 bases between them. CDR1 and CDR2 from the germline V gene are MNHEY and SVGAGI. The CDR3 has 13 residues. This chain's CDR3 is CASSLFPAGELFF. The CDR3 region has the DNA TGTGCCAGCAGTTTATTCCCCGCCGGGGAGCTGTTTTTT.

V gene TRBV30 combines with J gene TRBJ2-7, with D perhaps TRBD1 (6 bases). The CDR3 is 13 residues long. Trimming removed 1 base at V and 0 bases at J, with 7 bases between. From germline, CDR1 is GTSNPN and CDR2 SVGIG (reference sequence). The CDR3 DNA reads as TGTGCCTGGAGTGCGGACAGCTCCTACGAGCAGTACTTC. This sequence encodes CAWSADSSYEQYF.

The V gene is TRBV5-8, the J gene TRBJ2-2; TRBD2 matches at 9 bases. The CDR3 is 16 amino acids. Germline V gene lookup returns CDR1 SGHTS and CDR2 YDEGEE. The trim removed 3 bases at V and 3 bases at J, leaving 6 bases unmatched. The CDR3 here is CASSSTGLAYTGELFF. CDR3 nucleotide sequence: TGTGCCAGCAGCTCGACGGGACTAGCTTACACCGGGGAGCTGTTTTTT.

The V gene is TRBV6-1, the J gene TRBJ2-5; TRBD2 matches 11 bases. The CDR3 consists of 14 residues. V lost 6 bases and J lost 5; bases outside the gene matches: 5. The germline V gene has CDR1 MNHNS and CDR2 SASEGT. For the CDR3, the DNA is TGTGCCAGCAGCACCGGGACTAGCGGTGAGACCCAGTACTTC. This codes for CASSTGTSGETQYF.